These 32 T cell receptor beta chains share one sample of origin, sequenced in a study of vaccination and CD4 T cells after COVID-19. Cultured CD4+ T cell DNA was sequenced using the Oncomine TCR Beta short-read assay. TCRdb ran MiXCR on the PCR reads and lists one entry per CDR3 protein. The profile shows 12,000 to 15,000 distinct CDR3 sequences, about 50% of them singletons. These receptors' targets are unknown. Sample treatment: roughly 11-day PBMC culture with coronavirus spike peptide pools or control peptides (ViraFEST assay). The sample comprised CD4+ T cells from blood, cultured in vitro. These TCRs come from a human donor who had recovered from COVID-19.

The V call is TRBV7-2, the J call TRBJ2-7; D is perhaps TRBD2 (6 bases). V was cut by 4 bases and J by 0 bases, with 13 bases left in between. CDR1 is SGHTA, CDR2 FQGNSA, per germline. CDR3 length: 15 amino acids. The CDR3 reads CASSSSGLSSYEQYF. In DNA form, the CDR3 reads TGTGCCAGCAGCTCCAGCGGGCTCTCCTCCTACGAGCAGTACTTC. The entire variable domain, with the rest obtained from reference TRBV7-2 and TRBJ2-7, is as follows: GAGVSQSPSNKVTEKGKDVELRCDPISGHTALYWYRQSLGQGLEFLIYFQGNSAPDKSGLPSDRFSAERTGGSVSTLTIQRTQQEDSAVYLCASSSSGLSSYEQYFGPGTRLTVT.

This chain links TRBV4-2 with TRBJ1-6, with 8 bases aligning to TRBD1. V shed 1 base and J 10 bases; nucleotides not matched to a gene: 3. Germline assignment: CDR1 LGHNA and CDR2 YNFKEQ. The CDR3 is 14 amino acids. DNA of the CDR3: TGTGCCAGCAGCCAAGGGACAGGGAGGTCACCCCTCCACTTT. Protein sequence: CASSQGTGRSPLHF.

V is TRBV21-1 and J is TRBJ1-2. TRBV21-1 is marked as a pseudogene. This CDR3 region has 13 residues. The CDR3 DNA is TGTGCCAGCAGCAAAGACTGGCTAGGGGGCTACACCTTC. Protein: CASSKDWLGGYTF.

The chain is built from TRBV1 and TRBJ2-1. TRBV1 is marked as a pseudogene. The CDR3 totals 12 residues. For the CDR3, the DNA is TGCACCAGCAGCCAAACCTATTATGAGCAGTTCTTC. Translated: CTSSQTYYEQFF.

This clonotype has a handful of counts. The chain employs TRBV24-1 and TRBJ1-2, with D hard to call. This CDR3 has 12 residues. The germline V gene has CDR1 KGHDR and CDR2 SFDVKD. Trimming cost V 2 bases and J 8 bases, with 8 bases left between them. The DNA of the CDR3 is TGTGCCACCAGTGATTCCGGGGTAGGCTACACCTTC. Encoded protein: CATSDSGVGYTF.

This chain's CDR3 is CASSLARDTGELFF. CDR3 sequence (DNA): TGTGCCAGCAGCTTAGCGCGGGACACCGGGGAGCTGTTTTTT. This sequence joins TRBV7-2 and TRBJ2-2; D might be TRBD2 (5 bases). With 0 bases removed from V and 3 bases from J, the gap between germline ends came to 5 bases. This CDR3 comprises 14 residues. CDR1 and CDR2 (germline): SGHTA, FQGNSA.

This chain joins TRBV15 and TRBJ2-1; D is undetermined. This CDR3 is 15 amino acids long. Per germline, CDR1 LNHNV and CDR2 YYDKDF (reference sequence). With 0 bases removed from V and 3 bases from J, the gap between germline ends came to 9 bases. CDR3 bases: TGTGCCACCAGCAGAGACTTTCAGGTCTACAATGAGCAGTTCTTC. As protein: CATSRDFQVYNEQFF.

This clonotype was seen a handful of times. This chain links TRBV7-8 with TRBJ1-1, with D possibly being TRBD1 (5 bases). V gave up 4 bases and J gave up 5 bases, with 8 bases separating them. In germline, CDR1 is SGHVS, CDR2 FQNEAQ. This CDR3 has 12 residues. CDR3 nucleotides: TGTGCCAGCAGCTCGGGGGGTACTGAAGCTTTCTTT. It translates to CASSSGGTEAFF.

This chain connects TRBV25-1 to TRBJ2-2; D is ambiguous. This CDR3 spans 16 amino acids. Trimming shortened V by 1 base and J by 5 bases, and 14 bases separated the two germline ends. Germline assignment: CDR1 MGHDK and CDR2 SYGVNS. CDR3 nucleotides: TGTGCCAGCAGTGAATGGGGTACTTCGGCAACCGGGGAGCTGTTTTTT. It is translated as CASSEWGTSATGELFF.

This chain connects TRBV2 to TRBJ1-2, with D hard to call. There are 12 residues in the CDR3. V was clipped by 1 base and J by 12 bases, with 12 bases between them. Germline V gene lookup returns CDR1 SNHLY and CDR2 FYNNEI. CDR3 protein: CASSEGRQVHTF. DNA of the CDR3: TGTGCCAGCAGTGAAGGGAGGCAGGTCCACACCTTC.

CDR3 sequence reads: CASSFGAGNPGANVLTF. The CDR3 DNA reads as TGTGCCAGCAGCTTTGGGGCAGGGAACCCTGGGGCCAACGTCCTGACTTTC. The rearrangement joins TRBV7-9 to TRBJ2-6; D is perhaps TRBD1 (5 bases). Per germline, CDR1 SEHNR and CDR2 FQNEAQ (reference sequence). The ends were cut back, 3 bases at V and 2 bases at J, with 14 bases in the middle. The CDR3 contains 17 residues.

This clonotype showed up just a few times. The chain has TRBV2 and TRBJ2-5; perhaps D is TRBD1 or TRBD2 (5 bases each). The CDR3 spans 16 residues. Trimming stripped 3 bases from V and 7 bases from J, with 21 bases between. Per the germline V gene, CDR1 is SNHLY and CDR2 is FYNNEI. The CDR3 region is CASSDVVMVGDGTQYF. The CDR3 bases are TGTGCCAGCAGTGACGTCGTGATGGTGGGGGACGGGACCCAGTACTTC.

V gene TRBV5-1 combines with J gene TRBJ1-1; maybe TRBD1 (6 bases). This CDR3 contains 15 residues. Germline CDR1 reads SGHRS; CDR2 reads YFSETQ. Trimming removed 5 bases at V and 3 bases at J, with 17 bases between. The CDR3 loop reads CASRKGGGLDTEAFF. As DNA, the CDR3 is TGCGCCAGCAGAAAGGGTGGGGGGCTGGACACTGAAGCTTTCTTT. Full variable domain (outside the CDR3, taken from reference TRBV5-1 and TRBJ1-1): KAGVTQTPRYLIKTRGQQVTLSCSPISGHRSVSWYQQTPGQGLQFLFEYFSETQRNKGNFPGRFSGRQFSNSRSEMNVSTLELGDSALYLCASRKGGGLDTEAFFGQGTRLTVV.

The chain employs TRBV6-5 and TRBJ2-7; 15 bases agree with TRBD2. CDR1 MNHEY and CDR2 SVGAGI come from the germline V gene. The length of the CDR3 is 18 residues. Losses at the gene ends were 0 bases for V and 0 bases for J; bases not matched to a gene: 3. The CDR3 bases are TGTGCCAGCAGTTACTCGACGGGACTAGCGGGAGGCTCCTACGAGCAGTACTTC. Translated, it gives CASSYSTGLAGGSYEQYF.

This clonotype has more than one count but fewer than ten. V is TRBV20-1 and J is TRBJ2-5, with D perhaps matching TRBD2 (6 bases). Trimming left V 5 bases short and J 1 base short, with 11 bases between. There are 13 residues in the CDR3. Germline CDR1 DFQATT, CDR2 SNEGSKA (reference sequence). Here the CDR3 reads CSAVLSGQETQYF. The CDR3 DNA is TGCAGTGCTGTGCTTAGCGGCCAAGAGACCCAGTACTTC.

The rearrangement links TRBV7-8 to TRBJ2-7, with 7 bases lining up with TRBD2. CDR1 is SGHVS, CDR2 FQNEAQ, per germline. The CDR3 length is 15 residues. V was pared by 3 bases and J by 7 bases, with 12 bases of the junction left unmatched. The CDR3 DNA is TGTGCCAGCAGCTTCCGACTAGCTCTCTGGTCTGAGCAGTACTTC. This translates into CASSFRLALWSEQYF.

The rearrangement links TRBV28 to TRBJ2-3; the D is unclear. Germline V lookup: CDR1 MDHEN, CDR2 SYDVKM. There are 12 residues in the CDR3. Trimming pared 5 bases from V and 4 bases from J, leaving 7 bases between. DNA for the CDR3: TGTGCCAGCAGTCCTATCTCAGATACGCAGTATTTT. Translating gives CASSPISDTQYF.

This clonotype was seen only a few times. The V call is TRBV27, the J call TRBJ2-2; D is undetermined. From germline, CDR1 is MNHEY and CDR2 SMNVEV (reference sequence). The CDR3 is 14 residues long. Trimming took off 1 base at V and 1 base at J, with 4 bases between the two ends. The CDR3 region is CASSLFLNTGELFF. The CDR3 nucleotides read TGTGCCAGCAGTTTATTTTTGAACACCGGGGAGCTGTTTTTT.

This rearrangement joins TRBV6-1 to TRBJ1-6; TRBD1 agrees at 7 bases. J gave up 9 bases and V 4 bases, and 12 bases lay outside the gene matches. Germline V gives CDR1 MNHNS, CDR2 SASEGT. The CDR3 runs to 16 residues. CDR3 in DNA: TGTGCCAGCAGTGTCGACAGGGCCCTCATGGGTTCACCCCTCCACTTT. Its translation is CASSVDRALMGSPLHF.

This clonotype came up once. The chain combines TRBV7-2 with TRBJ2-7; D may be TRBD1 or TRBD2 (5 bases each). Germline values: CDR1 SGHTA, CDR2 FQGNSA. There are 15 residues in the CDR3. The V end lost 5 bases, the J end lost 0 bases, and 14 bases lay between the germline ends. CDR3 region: CASSGGRSSSYEQYF. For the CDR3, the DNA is TGTGCCAGCAGCGGGGGACGGTCCAGCTCCTACGAGCAGTACTTC.

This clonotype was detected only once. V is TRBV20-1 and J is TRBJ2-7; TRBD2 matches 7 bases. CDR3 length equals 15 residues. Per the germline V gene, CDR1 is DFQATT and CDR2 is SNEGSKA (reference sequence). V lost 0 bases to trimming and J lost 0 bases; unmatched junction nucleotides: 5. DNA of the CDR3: TGCAGTGCTAGAGAAGGAGCTAGCGGCTCCTACGAGCAGTACTTC. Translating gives CSAREGASGSYEQYF.

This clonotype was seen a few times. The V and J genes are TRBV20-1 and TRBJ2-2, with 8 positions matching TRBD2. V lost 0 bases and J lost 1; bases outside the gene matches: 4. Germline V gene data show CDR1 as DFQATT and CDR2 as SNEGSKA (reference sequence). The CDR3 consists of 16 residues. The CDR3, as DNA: TGCAGTGCTAGAGATCTGGCGGGAGGGAACACCGGGGAGCTGTTTTTT. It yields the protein CSARDLAGGNTGELFF.

The CDR3 region is CSAEPGDRINSPLHF. In DNA, the CDR3 is TGCAGTGCCGAACCAGGGGACAGGATTAATTCACCCCTCCACTTT. V and J are TRBV20-1 and TRBJ1-6; 8 bases are shared with TRBD1. Germline lookup yields CDR1 DFQATT and CDR2 SNEGSKA (reference sequence). V lost 6 bases to trimming and J lost 6 bases; unmatched junction nucleotides: 10. The CDR3 consists of 15 residues.

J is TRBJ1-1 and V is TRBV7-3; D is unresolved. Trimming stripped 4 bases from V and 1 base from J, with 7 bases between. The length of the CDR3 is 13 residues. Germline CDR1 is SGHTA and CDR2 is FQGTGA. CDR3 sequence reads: CASSSQENTEAFF. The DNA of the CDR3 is TGTGCCAGCAGCTCTCAGGAGAACACTGAAGCTTTCTTT.

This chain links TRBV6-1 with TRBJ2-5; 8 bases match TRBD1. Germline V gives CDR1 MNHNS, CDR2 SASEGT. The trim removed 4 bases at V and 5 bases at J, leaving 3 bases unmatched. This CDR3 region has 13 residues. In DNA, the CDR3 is TGTGCCAGCAGTGCAGGGGGCTGGGAGACCCAGTACTTC. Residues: CASSAGGWETQYF.

CDR3: CSARLGDTQYF. CDR3 coding DNA: TGCAGTGCTAGGCTTGGGGATACGCAGTATTTT. The chain carries TRBV20-1 and TRBJ2-3; D gene unclear. The germline CDR1 and CDR2 sequences are DFQATT and SNEGSKA (reference sequence). V was clipped by 3 bases and J by 6 bases, with 7 bases between them. The CDR3 is 11 residues long.

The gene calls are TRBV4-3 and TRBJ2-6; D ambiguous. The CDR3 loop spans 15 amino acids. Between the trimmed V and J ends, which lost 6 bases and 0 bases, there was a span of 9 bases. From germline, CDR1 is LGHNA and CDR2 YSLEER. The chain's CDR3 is CASSERSSGANVLTF. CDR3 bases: TGCGCCAGCAGTGAAAGGAGCTCTGGGGCCAACGTCCTGACTTTC.

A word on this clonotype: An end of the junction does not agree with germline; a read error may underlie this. The CDR3 loop is CASSPFRVHSSNTEAFF. In DNA, the CDR3 is TGTGCCAGCTCACCATTCCGAGTCCACAGCAGCAACACTGAAGCTTTTTTT. The chain combines TRBV18 with TRBJ1-1, with D unclear. The CDR3 contains 17 residues. Germline V gene lookup returns CDR1 KGHSH and CDR2 LQKENI.

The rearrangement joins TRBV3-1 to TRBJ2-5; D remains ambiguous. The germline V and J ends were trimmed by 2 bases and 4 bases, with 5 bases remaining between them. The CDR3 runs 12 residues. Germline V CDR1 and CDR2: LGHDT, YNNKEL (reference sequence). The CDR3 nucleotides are TGTGCCAGCAGCCAAACTGGAGAGACCCAGTACTTC. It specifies CASSQTGETQYF.

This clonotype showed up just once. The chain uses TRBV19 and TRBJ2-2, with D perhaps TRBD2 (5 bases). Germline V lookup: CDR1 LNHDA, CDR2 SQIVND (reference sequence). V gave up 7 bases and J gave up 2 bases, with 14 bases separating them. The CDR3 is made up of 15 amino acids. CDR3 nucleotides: TGTGCCAGTACCTACGGCGGGCGCAACACCGGGGAGCTGTTTTTT. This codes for CASTYGGRNTGELFF.

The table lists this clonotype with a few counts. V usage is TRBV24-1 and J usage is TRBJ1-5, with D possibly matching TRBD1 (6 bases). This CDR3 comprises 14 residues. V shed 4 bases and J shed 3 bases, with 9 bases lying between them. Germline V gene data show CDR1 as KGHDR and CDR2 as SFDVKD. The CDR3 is CATSEDRTNQPQHF. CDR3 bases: TGTGCCACCAGTGAAGACAGGACCAATCAGCCCCAGCATTTT.

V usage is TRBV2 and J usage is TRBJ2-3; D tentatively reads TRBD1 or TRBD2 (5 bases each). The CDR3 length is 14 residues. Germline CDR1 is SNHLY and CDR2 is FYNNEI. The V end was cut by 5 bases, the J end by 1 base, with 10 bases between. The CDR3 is CASSTGTRTDTQYF. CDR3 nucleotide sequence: TGTGCCAGCAGTACCGGGACCCGCACAGATACGCAGTATTTT.